The present T cell receptor beta chain was sequenced within a study of T cell responses to AZD1222 COVID-19 vaccine. Study-level results: In a largely white British group with more females than males, clonal diversity was possibly underestimated. Repertoires in all cases were sampled only once the peak T cell response had passed.

Generated by immunoSEQ multiplex PCR, the TCRdb table keeps only in-frame clones and is missing some. The top ten clones hold about 4.1% of a sample with 180,000 or so clones, just under 90% of them seen once. With respect to this clone: What it binds is not known.

The V gene lost 3 bases and the J gene lost 1 base, with 10 bases spanning the gap. CDR1 is LNHDA, CDR2 SQIVND, per germline (reference sequence). This CDR3 contains 15 residues. The receptor's source is an adult who received the MenACWY meningococcal vaccine as a control. The chain employs TRBV19 and TRBJ1-5; perhaps TRBD1 as D (5 bases). The sample was peripheral blood, taken 28 days after the second dose of the MenACWY control vaccine. CDR3 region: CASSIPRVSNQPQHF. CDR3 bases: TGTGCCAGTAGTATCCCCAGGGTAAGCAATCAGCCCCAGCATTTT.